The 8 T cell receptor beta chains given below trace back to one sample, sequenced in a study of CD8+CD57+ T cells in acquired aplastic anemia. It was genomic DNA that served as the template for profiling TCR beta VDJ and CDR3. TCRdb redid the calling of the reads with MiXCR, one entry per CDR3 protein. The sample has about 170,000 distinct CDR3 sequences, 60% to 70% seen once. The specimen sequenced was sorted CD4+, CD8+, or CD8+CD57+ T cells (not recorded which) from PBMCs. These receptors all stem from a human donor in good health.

CDR3 DNA sequence: TGTGCCAGCAGTGGGGGCGTGCAGGCGTTGTACTTC. It translates to CASSGGVQALYF. The rearrangement links TRBV2 to TRBJ2-7, with D possibly matching TRBD1 (5 bases). The CDR3 consists of 12 residues. V lost 4 bases and J 12 bases, leaving 16 bases between the germline ends. Germline V gene sequence: CDR1 SNHLY, CDR2 FYNNEI.

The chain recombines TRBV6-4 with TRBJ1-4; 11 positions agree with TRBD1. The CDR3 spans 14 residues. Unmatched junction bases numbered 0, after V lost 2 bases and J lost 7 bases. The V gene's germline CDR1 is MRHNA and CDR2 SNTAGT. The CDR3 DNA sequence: TGTGCCAGCAGTGACGGGACAGGGGGTGAAAAACTGTTTTTT. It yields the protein CASSDGTGGEKLFF.

The CDR3 DNA reads as TGTGCCACCAGTGGCCAGGGACAGGCCTATGGCTACACCTTC. This translates into CATSGQGQAYGYTF. The chain joins TRBV24-1 to TRBJ1-2; the match to TRBD1 covers 8 bases. The CDR3 totals 14 residues. CDR1 is KGHDR and CDR2 is SFDVKD in the germline V gene. Unmatched junction bases numbered 5, after V lost 5 bases and J lost 4 bases.

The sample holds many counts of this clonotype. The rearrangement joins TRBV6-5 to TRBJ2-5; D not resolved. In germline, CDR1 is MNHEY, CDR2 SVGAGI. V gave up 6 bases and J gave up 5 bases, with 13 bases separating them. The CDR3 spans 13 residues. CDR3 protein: CASRTRLRETQYF. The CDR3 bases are TGTGCCAGCAGAACCCGCCTTAGGGAGACCCAGTACTTC.

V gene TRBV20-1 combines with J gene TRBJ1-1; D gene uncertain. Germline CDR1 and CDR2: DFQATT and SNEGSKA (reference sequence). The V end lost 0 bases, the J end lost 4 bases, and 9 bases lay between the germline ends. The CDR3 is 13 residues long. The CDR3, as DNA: TGCAGTGCTAGAGATGGTTTTGGCACTGAAGCTTTCTTT. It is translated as CSARDGFGTEAFF.

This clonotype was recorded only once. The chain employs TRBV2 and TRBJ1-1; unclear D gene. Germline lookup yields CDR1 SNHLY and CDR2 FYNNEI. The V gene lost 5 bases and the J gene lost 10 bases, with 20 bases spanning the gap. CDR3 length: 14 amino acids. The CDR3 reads CASSQEGGPLGAFF. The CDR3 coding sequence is TGTGCCAGCAGTCAAGAAGGCGGACCCCTAGGAGCTTTCTTT.

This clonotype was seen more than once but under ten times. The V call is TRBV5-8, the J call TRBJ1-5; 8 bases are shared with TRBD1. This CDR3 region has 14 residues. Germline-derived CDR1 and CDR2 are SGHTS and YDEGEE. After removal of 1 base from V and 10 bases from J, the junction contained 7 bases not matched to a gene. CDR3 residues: CASSLYGQGQPQHF. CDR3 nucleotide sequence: TGTGCCAGCAGCTTGTATGGACAGGGCCAACCCCAGCATTTT.

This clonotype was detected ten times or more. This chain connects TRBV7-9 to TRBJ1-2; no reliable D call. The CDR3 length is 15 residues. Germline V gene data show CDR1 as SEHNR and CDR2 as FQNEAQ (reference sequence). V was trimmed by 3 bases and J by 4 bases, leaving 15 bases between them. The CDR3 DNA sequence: TGTGCCAGCAGCTTCCCCGATCCAGAGGGCTATGGCTACACCTTC. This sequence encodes CASSFPDPEGYGYTF.